The clone carrying this TCR beta chain occurred once. Its antigen remains unknown. Other DNA sequences in the same sample also yield this CDR3. The entry originates in a study of shared clonotypes between healthy human individuals. In the naive CD8 group, cells lacked CD45RO and were positively selected for CCR7, so terminally differentiated effector memory CD45RA+ cells were left out. Study-level results: Clonotype sharing among donors likely depends on sequencing depth. Unshared clonotypes carried lower generation probabilities than those common to all four donors. Investigators collected only blood, and repertoires in tissues likely differ.

The authors ran the assay at deep level. This table comes from immunoSEQ multiplex PCR, and its TCRdb copy is limited to in-frame clones, with some not included. The data show about 2 million clones, with 85% to 95% seen just once and around 1.1% held by the top ten. This CDR3 is built from 12 residues. Germline V gives CDR1 SNHLY, CDR2 FYNNEI. V was clipped by 8 bases and J by 3 bases, with 11 bases between them. The V call is TRBV2, the J call TRBJ2-7, with a weak D call TRBD2 (6 bases). The source is a man aged 18 to 30 in good health. Sequenced sample: naive CD8+ T cells sorted from blood. CDR3 sequence (DNA): TGTGCCAGCCGGGCCGGGGGCTACGAGCAGTACTTC. Translated: CASRAGGYEQYF. Full variable domain (outside the CDR3, taken from reference TRBV2 and TRBJ2-7): EPEVTQTPSHQVTQMGQEVILRCVPISNHLYFYWYRQILGQKVEFLVSFYNNEISEKSEIFDDQFSVERPDGSNFTLKIRSTKLEDSAMYFCASRAGGYEQYFGPGTRLTVT.